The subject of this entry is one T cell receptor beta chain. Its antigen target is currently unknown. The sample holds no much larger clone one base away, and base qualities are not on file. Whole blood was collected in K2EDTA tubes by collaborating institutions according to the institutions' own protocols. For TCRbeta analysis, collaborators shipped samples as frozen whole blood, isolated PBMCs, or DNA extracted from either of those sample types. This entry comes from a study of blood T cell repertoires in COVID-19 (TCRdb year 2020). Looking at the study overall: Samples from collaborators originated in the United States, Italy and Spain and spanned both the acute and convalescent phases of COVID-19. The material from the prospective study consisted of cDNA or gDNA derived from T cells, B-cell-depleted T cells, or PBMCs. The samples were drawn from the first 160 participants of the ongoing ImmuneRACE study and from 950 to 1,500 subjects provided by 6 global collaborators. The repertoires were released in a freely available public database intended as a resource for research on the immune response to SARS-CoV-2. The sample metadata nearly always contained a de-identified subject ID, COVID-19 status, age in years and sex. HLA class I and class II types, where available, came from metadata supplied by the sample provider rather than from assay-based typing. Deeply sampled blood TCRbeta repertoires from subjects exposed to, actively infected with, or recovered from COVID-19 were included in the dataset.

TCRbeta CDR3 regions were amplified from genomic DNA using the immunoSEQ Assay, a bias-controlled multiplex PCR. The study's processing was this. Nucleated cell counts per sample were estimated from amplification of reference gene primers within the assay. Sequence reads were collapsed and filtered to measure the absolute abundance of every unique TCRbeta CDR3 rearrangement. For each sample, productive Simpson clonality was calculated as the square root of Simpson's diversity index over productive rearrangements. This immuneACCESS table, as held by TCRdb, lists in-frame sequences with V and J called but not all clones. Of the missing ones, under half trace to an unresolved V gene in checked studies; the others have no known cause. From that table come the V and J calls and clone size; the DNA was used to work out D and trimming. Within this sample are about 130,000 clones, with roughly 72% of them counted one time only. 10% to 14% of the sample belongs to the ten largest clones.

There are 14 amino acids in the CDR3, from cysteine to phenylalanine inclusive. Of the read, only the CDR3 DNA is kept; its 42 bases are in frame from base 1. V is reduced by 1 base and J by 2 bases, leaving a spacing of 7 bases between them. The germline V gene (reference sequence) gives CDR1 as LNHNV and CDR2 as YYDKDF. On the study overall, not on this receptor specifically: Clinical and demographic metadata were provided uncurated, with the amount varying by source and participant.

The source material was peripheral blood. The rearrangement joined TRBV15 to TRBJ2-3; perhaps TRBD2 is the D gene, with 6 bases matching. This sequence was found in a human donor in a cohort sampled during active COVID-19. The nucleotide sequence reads TGTGCCACCAGCAGAGGGCGGGACACAGATACGCAGTATTTT. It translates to CATSRGRDTDTQYF.